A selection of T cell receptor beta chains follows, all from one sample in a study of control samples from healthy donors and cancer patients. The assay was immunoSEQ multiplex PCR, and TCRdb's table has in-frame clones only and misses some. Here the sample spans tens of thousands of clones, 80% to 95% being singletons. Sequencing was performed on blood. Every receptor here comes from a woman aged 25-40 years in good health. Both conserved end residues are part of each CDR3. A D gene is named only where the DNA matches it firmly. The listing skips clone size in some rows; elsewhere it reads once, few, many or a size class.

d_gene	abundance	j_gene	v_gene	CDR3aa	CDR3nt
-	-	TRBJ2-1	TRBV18	CASSPDMDNEQFF	TGTGCCAGCTCACCAGACATGGACAATGAGCAGTTCTTC
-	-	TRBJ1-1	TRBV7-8	CASSSQLIRATEAFF	TGTGCCAGCAGCTCGCAATTGATTCGGGCCACTGAAGCTTTCTTT
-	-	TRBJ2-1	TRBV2	CASQPRTGYNEQFF	TGTGCCAGCCAGCCTAGGACTGGATACAATGAGCAGTTCTTC
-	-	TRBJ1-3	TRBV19	CASQAGPRSGNTIYF	TGTGCCAGCCAAGCCGGGCCCCGCTCTGGAAACACCATATATTTT
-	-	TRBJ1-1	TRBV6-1	CASSEPGEYTEAFF	TGTGCCAGCAGTGAACCGGGAGAGTACACTGAAGCTTTCTTT
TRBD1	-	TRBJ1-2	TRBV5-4	CASSGDRGSYGYTF	TGTGCCAGCAGCGGGGACAGGGGGTCCTATGGCTACACCTTC
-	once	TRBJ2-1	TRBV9	CASSVAGTVYNEQFF	TGTGCCAGCAGCGTAGCCGGGACTGTCTACAATGAGCAGTTCTTC
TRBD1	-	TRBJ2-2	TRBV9	CASSVGMTGSTGELFF	TGTGCCAGCAGCGTAGGAATGACAGGGAGTACCGGGGAGCTGTTTTTT
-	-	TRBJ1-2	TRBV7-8	CASSLRAPRVDGYTF	TGTGCCAGCAGCCTAAGAGCTCCTCGGGTCGATGGCTACACCTTC
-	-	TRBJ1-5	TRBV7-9	CASSLTDRSNSNQPQHF	TGTGCCAGCAGCTTAACGGACCGAAGTAATAGCAATCAGCCCCAGCATTTT
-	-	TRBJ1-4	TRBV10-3	CAISETGINEKLFF	TGTGCCATCAGTGAGACAGGGATTAATGAAAAACTGTTTTTT
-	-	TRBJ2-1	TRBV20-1	CSARANEQFF	TGCAGTGCTAGAGCGAATGAGCAGTTCTTC
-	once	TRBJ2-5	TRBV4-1	CASSPAGIRVTQYF	TGCGCCAGCAGCCCGGCGGGGATTAGGGTGACCCAGTACTTC
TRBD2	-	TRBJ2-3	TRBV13	CASSATSGNTDTQYF	TGTGCCAGCAGCGCCACTAGCGGCAACACAGATACGCAGTATTTT
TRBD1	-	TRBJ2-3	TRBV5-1	CASSLEGQGTDTQYF	TGCGCCAGCAGCTTGGAGGGACAGGGCACAGATACGCAGTATTTT
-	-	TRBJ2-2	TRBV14	CASSQLENTGELFF	TGTGCCAGCAGCCAACTAGAGAACACCGGGGAGCTGTTTTTT
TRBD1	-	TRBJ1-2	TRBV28	CASSRQGANYGYTF	TGTGCCAGCAGCCGACAGGGGGCCAACTATGGCTACACCTTC
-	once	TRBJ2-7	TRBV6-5	CASRPTFGAYEQYF	TGTGCCAGCAGACCAACCTTTGGAGCCTACGAGCAGTACTTC
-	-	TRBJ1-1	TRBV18	CASTHSFRRGMNTEAFF	TGTGCCAGCACACACTCTTTCAGGCGTGGGATGAACACTGAAGCTTTCTTT
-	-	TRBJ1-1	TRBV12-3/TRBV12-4	CASSLGPSTEAFF	TGTGCCAGCAGTTTGGGTCCCTCCACTGAAGCTTTCTTT
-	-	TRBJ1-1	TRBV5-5	CASSLQAPSLGTEAFF	TGTGCCAGCAGCTTGCAGGCCCCATCTTTGGGCACTGAAGCTTTCTTT
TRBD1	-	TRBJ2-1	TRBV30	CAWRHRGLGTNEQFF	TGTGCCTGGAGGCACAGGGGGCTGGGTACGAATGAGCAGTTCTTC
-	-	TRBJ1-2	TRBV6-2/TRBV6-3	CASSESGTLGGYTF	TGTGCCAGCAGTGAGAGTGGTACTCTAGGGGGCTACACCTTC
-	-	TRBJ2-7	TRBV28	CASNLGGFSYEQYF	TGTGCCAGCAACCTGGGGGGATTCTCCTACGAGCAGTACTTC
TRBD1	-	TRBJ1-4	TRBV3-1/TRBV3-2	CASSRGDSEKLFF	TGTGCCAGCAGCCGGGGGGACAGTGAAAAACTGTTTTTT
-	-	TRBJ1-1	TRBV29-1	CSVRYTEAFF	TGCAGCGTCCGGTACACTGAAGCTTTCTTT
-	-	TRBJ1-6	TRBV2	CASRRTAPGGPLHF	TGTGCCAGCAGACGGACAGCCCCAGGTGGTCCCCTCCACTTT
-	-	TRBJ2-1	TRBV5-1	CASSLDRVGSYNEQFF	TGCGCCAGCAGCTTGGACAGGGTCGGCTCCTACAATGAGCAGTTCTTC
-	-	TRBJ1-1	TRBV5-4	CASSEDPNTEAFF	TGTGCCAGCAGCGAGGACCCGAACACTGAAGCTTTCTTT
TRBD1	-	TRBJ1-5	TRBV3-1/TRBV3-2	CASSFGQDNQPQHF	TGTGCCAGCAGCTTCGGACAGGACAATCAGCCCCAGCATTTT
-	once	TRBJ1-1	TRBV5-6	CASSLRPHSTEAFF	TGTGCCAGCAGCTTAAGGCCACACAGCACTGAAGCTTTCTTT
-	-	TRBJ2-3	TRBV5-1	CASSGRLVNGRTDTQYF	TGCGCCAGCAGCGGACGACTAGTAAATGGGCGCACAGATACGCAGTATTTT
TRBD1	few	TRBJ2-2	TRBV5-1	CASSGDRTNTGELFF	TGCGCCAGCAGCGGGGACAGAACGAACACCGGGGAGCTGTTTTTT
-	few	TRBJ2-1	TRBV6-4	CASSDSLGGAGEQFF	TGTGCCAGCAGTGACTCATTAGGGGGGGCTGGTGAGCAGTTCTTC
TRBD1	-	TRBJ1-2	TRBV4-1	CASSQGRDRNYGYTF	TGCGCCAGCAGCCAAGGCCGGGACAGAAACTATGGCTACACCTTC
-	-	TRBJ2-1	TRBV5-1	CASSFPSGAVRGQFF	TGCGCCAGCAGCTTCCCCTCGGGTGCAGTAAGGGGGCAGTTCTTC
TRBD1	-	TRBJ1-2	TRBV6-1	CASSESDRGNYGYTF	TGTGCCAGCAGTGAATCGGACAGGGGGAACTATGGCTACACCTTC
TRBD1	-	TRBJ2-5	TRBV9	CASSVGTEQETQYF	TGTGCCAGCAGCGTCGGGACAGAACAAGAGACCCAGTACTTC
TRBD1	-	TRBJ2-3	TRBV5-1	CASSPTGEGTDTQYF	TGCGCCAGCAGTCCGACAGGGGAGGGCACAGATACGCAGTATTTT
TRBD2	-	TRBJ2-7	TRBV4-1	CASSQDRGLAGYEQYF	TGCGCCAGCAGCCAAGATCGTGGACTAGCGGGTTACGAGCAGTACTTC
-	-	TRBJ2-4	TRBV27	CASSLVQGRKNIQYF	TGTGCCAGCAGTCTCGTACAGGGTCGGAAAAACATTCAGTACTTC
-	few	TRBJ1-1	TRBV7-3	CASRPTPENTEAFF	TGTGCCAGCAGACCTACACCCGAGAACACTGAAGCTTTCTTT
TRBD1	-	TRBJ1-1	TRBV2	CASSQTGQGFTEAFF	TGTGCCAGCAGCCAAACGGGACAGGGTTTCACTGAAGCTTTCTTT
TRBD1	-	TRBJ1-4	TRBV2	CASRVDRAYEKLFF	TGTGCCAGCAGGGTGGACAGGGCGTATGAAAAACTGTTTTTT